The source of this T cell receptor beta chain is a study of T cells in localized non-small cell lung cancer. Study findings and constraints: Heterogeneity remains possible because sequencing was limited to only one tumor region. Uninvolved adjacent lung showed peak T cell clonality, exceeding tumor. Longer survival (overall) was linked to higher T cell density in blood. Appearing in adjacent lung were a median approximately 50 of the top 100 tumor clones.

Sequenced by immunoSEQ multiplex PCR; TCRdb stores in-frame clones only, minus some. The sample has 23,000 or so clones; about 93% are singletons. Worth noting for this clone: Its antigen is undetermined.

CDR3 length: 16 amino acids. Germline V gives CDR1 SGHRS, CDR2 YFSETQ. Unmatched junction bases numbered 5, after V lost 2 bases and J lost 5 bases. The starting material was peripheral blood, obtained before any cancer treatment. The sequence was obtained from a woman aged 35-70 years with stage I lung adenocarcinoma. The V gene is TRBV5-1, the J gene TRBJ2-5; 14 bases fit TRBD2. CDR3 DNA sequence: TGCGCCAGCAGCTTTGGGACTAGCGGGGGTTCGGAGACCCAGTACTTC. Amino acid sequence: CASSFGTSGGSETQYF.